These 9 T cell receptor beta chains came from one sample sequenced in a study of T-cell memory formation after mild COVID-19. TCRdb reprocessed the 5' RACE reads with MiXCR, giving one entry per CDR3 protein. The sample consists of about 130,000 distinct CDR3 sequences, about a sixth of them appearing once. The sample comprised PBMCs or a T cell subset sorted from them (not recorded which). The receptors shown here come from an adult woman who had mild COVID-19 (a few samples of this study predate the infection). Cell type and time point are not known.

The chain joins TRBV5-1 to TRBJ2-6; weak D call: TRBD2 (6 bases). Germline V gene lookup returns CDR1 SGHRS and CDR2 YFSETQ. Between the trimmed V and J ends, which lost 6 bases and 3 bases, there was a span of 13 bases. The CDR3 totals 15 residues. As DNA, the CDR3 is TGCGCCAGCAAGTTAAGGGGAGGTGGGGCCAACGTCCTGACTTTC. Translation gives CASKLRGGGANVLTF.

This clonotype came up a few times. V usage is TRBV29-1 and J usage is TRBJ1-5; D is perhaps TRBD1 (5 bases). Trimming took off 4 bases at V and 1 base at J, with 14 bases between the two ends. Germline V gene lookup returns CDR1 SQVTM and CDR2 ANQGSEA. CDR3 size: 15 residues. CDR3 sequence: CSVVPTGGSNQPQHF. CDR3 nucleotides: TGCAGCGTTGTCCCAACCGGGGGGAGCAATCAGCCCCAGCATTTT.

The sample holds a few counts of this clonotype. The chain employs TRBV5-6 and TRBJ2-7; D is unresolved. Germline-derived CDR1 and CDR2 are SGHDT and YYEEEE. V was cut by 2 bases and J by 5 bases, with 17 bases left in between. The length of the CDR3 is 15 residues. The CDR3 bases are TGTGCCAGCAGCTTCCGCCGGTCGGATGCCCACGAGCAGTACTTC. Protein sequence: CASSFRRSDAHEQYF.

Many counts were recorded for this clonotype. This sequence joins TRBV7-9 and TRBJ2-1, with TRBD2 matching over 7 bases. V shed 1 base and J 6 bases; nucleotides not matched to a gene: 0. Germline CDR1 SEHNR, CDR2 FQNEAQ (reference sequence). This CDR3 region has 13 residues. CDR3 nucleotides: TGTGCCAGCAGCTTAGGGGGGGGCAATGAGCAGTTCTTC. This translates into CASSLGGGNEQFF. The variable domain in full, with the rest retrieved from reference TRBV7-9 and TRBJ2-1, is DTGVSQNPRHKITKRGQNVTFRCDPISEHNRLYWYRQTLGQGPEFLTYFQNEAQLEKSRLLSDRFSAERPKGSFSTLEIQRTEQGDSAMYLCASSLGGGNEQFFGPGTRLTVL.

V and J are TRBV7-2 and TRBJ2-7; weak D call: TRBD1 (6 bases). The V and J ends lost 5 bases and 3 bases respectively, with 17 bases between them. The CDR3 length is 15 residues. CDR1 is SGHTA and CDR2 is FQGNSA in the germline V gene. The CDR3 loop is CASSPQGPPLYEQYF. CDR3 nucleotide sequence: TGTGCCAGCAGCCCACAGGGCCCTCCTCTCTACGAGCAGTACTTC.

The chain is built from TRBV20-1 and TRBJ1-1, with D uncertain. CDR1 is DFQATT and CDR2 is SNEGSKA in the germline V gene (reference sequence). The CDR3 extends over 15 amino acids. The V end was cut by 0 bases, the J end by 4 bases, with 15 bases between. The chain's CDR3 is CSARELGWELTEAFF. CDR3 DNA: TGCAGTGCTAGAGAATTGGGGTGGGAACTCACTGAAGCTTTCTTT.

This clonotype was observed a few times. The rearrangement links TRBV28 to TRBJ2-5, with D possibly matching TRBD2 (5 bases). The V gene lost 6 bases and the J gene lost 0 bases, with 14 bases spanning the gap. In germline, CDR1 is MDHEN, CDR2 SYDVKM. CDR3 length: 15 amino acids. CDR3 DNA: TGTGCCAGCAGACCCCTGGACGGGGACCAAGAGACCCAGTACTTC. This codes for CASRPLDGDQETQYF.

This clonotype has a handful of counts. This chain joins TRBV30 and TRBJ1-1; D gene unclear. The CDR3 has 11 amino acids. V was cut by 1 base and J by 6 bases, with 6 bases left in between. Germline V gives CDR1 GTSNPN, CDR2 SVGIG (reference sequence). The CDR3 DNA reads as TGTGCCTGGAGTGCGCAGTCTGAAGCTTTCTTT. Amino acids: CAWSAQSEAFF.

The chain recombines TRBV5-5 with TRBJ2-3; D uncertain. The CDR3 is 14 amino acids. The V and J ends lost 3 bases and 4 bases respectively, with 12 bases between them. Germline values: CDR1 SGHKS, CDR2 YYEKEE (reference sequence). The CDR3 loop reads CASSSTPLADTQYF. CDR3 DNA sequence: TGTGCCAGCAGCTCCACCCCATTGGCAGATACGCAGTATTTT.